The 22 T cell receptor beta chains reported below all come from one sample, sequenced in a study of blood T cell repertoires in COVID-19. Libraries were prepared by immunoSEQ multiplex PCR; TCRdb keeps only in-frame clonotypes and omits some of them. The table shows about 200,000 clones, with approximately 87% occurring only once. Sequences were obtained from peripheral blood. Receptors originate from a woman in her sixties or seventies with acute or convalescent COVID-19.

The chain is built from TRBV2 and TRBJ2-7; 10 bases fit TRBD2. The CDR3 contains 13 residues. V lost 10 bases to trimming and J lost 7 bases; unmatched junction nucleotides: 10. Germline loops: CDR1 SNHLY, CDR2 FYNNEI. The CDR3 sequence is CATRLAGVQEQYF. In nucleotides, the CDR3 is TGTGCCACCCGGCTAGCGGGAGTCCAAGAGCAGTACTTC.

Here the CDR3 DNA reads TGCAGCGTTGGACAGGGGGTAGGCTATGGCTACACCTTC. This sequence encodes CSVGQGVGYGYTF. The rearrangement uses TRBV29-1 and TRBJ1-2, with 9 bases matching TRBD1. The CDR3 covers 13 residues. CDR1 is SQVTM and CDR2 is ANQGSEA in the germline V gene. Trimming removed 4 bases from V and 4 bases from J; junction bases left unmatched: 4.

This chain uses TRBV19 with TRBJ2-2; D uncertain. Trimming took off 5 bases at V and 0 bases at J, with 16 bases between the two ends. The germline V gene encodes CDR1 LNHDA and CDR2 SQIVND (reference sequence). This CDR3 is 17 amino acids long. CDR3 region: CASSQWAGSTNTGELFF. The DNA of the CDR3 is TGTGCCAGTAGTCAGTGGGCAGGCTCAACGAACACCGGGGAGCTGTTTTTT. Full variable domain (rest looked up from reference TRBV19 and TRBJ2-2): DGGITQSPKYLFRKEGQNVTLSCEQNLNHDAMYWYRQDPGQGLRLIYYSQIVNDFQKGDIAEGYSVSREKKESFPLTVTSAQKNPTAFYLCASSQWAGSTNTGELFFGEGSRLTVL.

V usage is TRBV27 and J usage is TRBJ1-6, with 8 nucleotides matching TRBD1. Germline loops: CDR1 MNHEY, CDR2 SMNVEV (reference sequence). The CDR3 has 15 residues. Trimming took 8 bases from V and 4 from J; bases not matched to a gene: 7. The chain's CDR3 is CASSIRTGYNSPLHF. As DNA, the CDR3 is TGTGCCAGCTCTATCCGGACAGGGTATAATTCACCCCTCCACTTT.

This clone was observed a handful of times. This chain uses TRBV27 with TRBJ2-5; D unresolved. The CDR3 loop spans 14 amino acids. Trimming stripped 0 bases from V and 5 bases from J, with 10 bases between. The germline V gene has CDR1 MNHEY and CDR2 SMNVEV (reference sequence). CDR3 in amino acids: CASSLSSGWETQYF. Written as DNA, the CDR3 is TGTGCCAGCAGTTTATCTTCCGGGTGGGAGACCCAGTACTTC.

V usage is TRBV27 and J usage is TRBJ2-1, with 10 bases aligning to TRBD2. V trimming: 4 bases; J trimming: 0 bases; junction bases outside the gene matches: 3. Germline loops: CDR1 MNHEY, CDR2 SMNVEV (reference sequence). The CDR3 is made up of 16 amino acids. CDR3 sequence (DNA): TGTGCCAGCAGTTCCCTAGCGGGAGACTCCTACAATGAGCAGTTCTTC. As protein: CASSSLAGDSYNEQFF.

V and J are TRBV10-2 and TRBJ2-7; D not resolved. V was cut by 5 bases and J by 5 bases, with 10 bases left in between. Looked up from germline, CDR1 is WSHSY and CDR2 is SAAADI. The CDR3 runs to 12 residues. CDR3 sequence reads: CASSTTGDEQYF. Written as DNA, the CDR3 is TGCGCCAGCAGTACGACCGGAGACGAGCAGTACTTC.

Turning to this clone: Distinct nucleotide sequences in the sample also encode this CDR3. The chain employs TRBV28 and TRBJ1-2; 9 nucleotides align to TRBD1. J lost 5 bases, V lost 4 bases, and 5 bases had no gene match. Germline assignment: CDR1 MDHEN and CDR2 SYDVKM. The CDR3 loop spans 14 amino acids. The CDR3: CASSSGQGSYGYTF. The CDR3 nucleotides read TGTGCCAGCAGTTCGGGACAGGGTTCGTATGGCTACACCTTC.

This rearrangement joins TRBV18 to TRBJ1-2, with D possibly being TRBD1 (6 bases). V was cut by 3 bases and J by 4 bases, with 9 bases left in between. Germline V CDR1 and CDR2: KGHSH, LQKENI. The CDR3 length is 13 residues. CDR3 coding DNA: TGTGCCAGCTCACCGGCCAGGGGCTATGGCTACACCTTC. Its translation: CASSPARGYGYTF.

The rearrangement joins TRBV9 to TRBJ2-1; D is undetermined. The CDR3 has 14 residues. Trimming pared 0 bases from V and 6 bases from J, leaving 10 bases between. Germline CDR1 reads SGDLS; CDR2 reads YYNGEE. As DNA, the CDR3 is TGTGCCAGCAGCGTAGATACGAGGAGCAATGAGCAGTTCTTC. It specifies CASSVDTRSNEQFF.

In its sample, this clone was seen once. The chain joins TRBV7-2 to TRBJ1-5, with 10 bases identical to TRBD1. Germline lookup yields CDR1 SGHTA and CDR2 FQGNSA. The CDR3 loop spans 15 amino acids. Losses at the gene ends were 2 bases for V and 6 bases for J; bases not matched to a gene: 4. CDR3 DNA sequence: TGTGCCAGCAGCTTAATGGGACAGGGGATTCAGCCCCAGCATTTT. This sequence encodes CASSLMGQGIQPQHF.

The chain couples TRBV19 to TRBJ1-1, with TRBD1 identical over 7 bases. V gave up 7 bases and J gave up 4 bases; unmatched junction bases: 6. The germline V gene encodes CDR1 LNHDA and CDR2 SQIVND (reference sequence). The CDR3 is 13 residues long. CDR3: CASTDRVFTEAFF. Here the CDR3 DNA reads TGTGCCAGTACCGACAGGGTGTTCACTGAAGCTTTCTTT.

This chain joins TRBV7-2 and TRBJ2-1; TRBD2 matches at 8 bases. Germline-derived CDR1 and CDR2 are SGHTA and FQGNSA. The CDR3 has 16 amino acids. Trimming at V came to 4 bases and at J to 5 bases, leaving 10 bases not matched to a gene. The CDR3 reads CASSWGGLGRNNEQFF. In nucleotides, the CDR3 is TGTGCCAGCAGCTGGGGGGGACTAGGGCGAAACAATGAGCAGTTCTTC.

The V gene is TRBV9, the J gene TRBJ2-2; D might be TRBD1 (5 bases). This CDR3 region has 15 residues. Germline lookup yields CDR1 SGDLS and CDR2 YYNGEE. Trimming left V 0 bases short and J 4 bases short, with 10 bases between. CDR3 nucleotides: TGTGCCAGCAGCGTAGAGGCAGGGCCCACCGGGGAGCTGTTTTTT. Translated: CASSVEAGPTGELFF.

The chain joins TRBV3-1 (or the pseudogene TRBV3-2) to TRBJ2-7; TRBD2 agrees at 10 bases. Germline CDR1 is LGHDT and CDR2 is YNNKEL (reference sequence). The V gene end was trimmed by 4 bases and the J gene end by 10 bases; junction bases not matched to a gene: 7. The CDR3 loop spans 13 amino acids. The CDR3 DNA is TGTGCCAGCAGCCCCCCAAGCGGGAGGGCACAGTACTTC. Translation: CASSPPSGRAQYF.

The chain has TRBV25-1 and TRBJ2-7; TRBD1 is a possible D gene (6 bases). The CDR3 contains 13 residues. The V and J ends lost 3 bases and 9 bases respectively, with 15 bases between them. CDR1 and CDR2 (germline): MGHDK, SYGVNS. The CDR3 nucleotides are TGTGCCAGCAGTGACCGACAGGTAGGGGGGCAGTACTTC. This translates into CASSDRQVGGQYF.

J is TRBJ1-3 and V is TRBV7-9, with unresolved D. The ends were cut back, 10 bases at V and 1 base at J, with 5 bases in the middle. CDR1 is SEHNR, CDR2 FQNEAQ, per germline (reference sequence). The CDR3 sequence is 11 residues long. CDR3 protein: CANQSGNTIYF. CDR3 bases: TGTGCCAACCAGTCTGGAAACACCATATATTTT. Using reference TRBV7-9 and TRBJ1-3 for the parts outside the CDR3, the full variable domain is DTGVSQNPRHKITKRGQNVTFRCDPISEHNRLYWYRQTLGQGPEFLTYFQNEAQLEKSRLLSDRFSAERPKGSFSTLEIQRTEQGDSAMYLCANQSGNTIYFGEGSWLTVV.

V usage is TRBV5-1 and J usage is TRBJ1-1; D unresolved. The CDR3 spans 15 residues. Trimming took off 4 bases at V and 1 base at J, with 14 bases between the two ends. CDR1 is SGHRS, CDR2 YFSETQ, per germline. The CDR3 DNA reads TGCGCCAGCAGCCCGTGGGCAGGCTCGAACACTGAAGCTTTCTTT. Its protein is CASSPWAGSNTEAFF.

The genes are TRBV5-4 and TRBJ2-5; the match to TRBD2 covers 7 bases. The CDR3 contains 13 residues. The V gene end was trimmed by 6 bases and the J gene end by 4 bases; junction bases not matched to a gene: 6. Germline V gene sequence: CDR1 SGHNT, CDR2 YYREEE (reference sequence). The CDR3 bases are TGTGCCAGCATGCAAACGGGAGGAGAGACCCAGTACTTC. This translates into CASMQTGGETQYF.

This clone came up once. The chain is built from TRBV3-1 (or the pseudogene TRBV3-2) and TRBJ2-1; D is uncertain. Germline V gene lookup returns CDR1 LGHDT and CDR2 YNNKEL (reference sequence). V was pared by 3 bases and J by 3 bases, with 9 bases between. This CDR3 region has 14 residues. CDR3: CASSHRGNYNEQFF. CDR3 in DNA: TGTGCCAGCAGCCACCGCGGAAACTACAATGAGCAGTTCTTC.

V usage is TRBV10-3 and J usage is TRBJ1-2; perhaps TRBD1 as D (5 bases). The CDR3 is 14 amino acids. CDR1 is ENHRY, CDR2 SYGVKD, per germline. V shed 0 bases and J shed 4 bases, with 9 bases lying between them. The CDR3 spells CAISESDRFYGYTF. The CDR3 DNA reads as TGTGCCATCAGTGAGTCCGACAGATTCTATGGCTACACCTTC.

V is TRBV10-1 and J is TRBJ2-3; D remains ambiguous. Trimming removed 2 bases at V and 2 bases at J, with 8 bases between. From germline, CDR1 is WNHNN and CDR2 SYGVQD (reference sequence). CDR3 size: 14 residues. The CDR3 nucleotides read TGCGCCAGCAGTGAGCCGGAGACCACAGATACGCAGTATTTT. Protein: CASSEPETTDTQYF.